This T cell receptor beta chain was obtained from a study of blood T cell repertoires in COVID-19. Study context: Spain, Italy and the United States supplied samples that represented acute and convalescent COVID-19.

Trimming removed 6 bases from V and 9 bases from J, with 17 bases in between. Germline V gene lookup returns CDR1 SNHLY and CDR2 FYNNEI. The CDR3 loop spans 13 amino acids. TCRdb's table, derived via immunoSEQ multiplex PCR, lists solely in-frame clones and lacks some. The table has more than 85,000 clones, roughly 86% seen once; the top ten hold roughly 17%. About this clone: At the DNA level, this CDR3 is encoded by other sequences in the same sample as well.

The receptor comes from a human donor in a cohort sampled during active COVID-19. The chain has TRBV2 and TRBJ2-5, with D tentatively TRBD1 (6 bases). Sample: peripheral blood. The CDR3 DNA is TGTGCCAGCAGCGCTATTGGGGCAGGGGCCCAGTACTTC. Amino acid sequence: CASSAIGAGAQYF.